This T cell receptor (beta chain) derives from a study of shared clonotypes between healthy human individuals. The method was immunoSEQ multiplex PCR; TCRdb's version includes in-frame clones alone and lacks a portion of them. The data contain over a million clones, approximately 97% of them singletons. J gave up 8 bases and V 10 bases, and 15 bases lay outside the gene matches. Germline CDR1 SNHLY, CDR2 FYNNEI. The CDR3 has 15 amino acids. The sample consisted of naive CD4+ T cells sorted from blood. The subset is: CD45RA+ positively selected. V usage is TRBV2 and J usage is TRBJ1-4; 8 bases map to TRBD1. The source of this sequence is a man younger than 40 in good health. The CDR3 DNA follows: TGTGCCACTAGAGAGGGACAGGTCGGAGGGGAAAAACTGTTTTTT. It is translated as CATREGQVGGEKLFF.